Many counts were recorded for the clone carrying this TCR beta chain. The genes and germline here are from mouse. The CDR3 end falls 4 residues outside the read, so it is completed with the germline J gene. The data were taken from a study of CD8+ T cells in alopecia areata. The CDR3 has 17 amino acids. Germline trimming cut 2 bases from V and 0 bases from J; bases unmatched to any gene: 10. Germline V gene sequence: CDR1 NNHDY, CDR2 SYVADS. Once RNA had been extracted, it was reverse transcribed into cDNA to act as the sequencing template. Sequenced by immunoSEQ multiplex PCR; TCRdb stores in-frame clones only, minus some. This sample carries roughly 120,000 clones and no singletons, and roughly 21% goes to the top ten.

Sequencing was done on a sample of lesional skin. The V call is TRBV13-3, the J call TRBJ2-7; 8 bases match TRBD1. This clonotype originated in a C3H/HeJ mouse with alopecia areata. This line is of MHC haplotype H2-k. The CDR3 spells CASSDPNRGRSSYEQYF. CDR3 DNA, as far as it was read: TGTGCCAGCAGTGACCCGAACAGGGGGAGGAGCTCCTAT.